The 30 T cell receptor beta chains below come from one sample, sequenced in a study of technical replicates of blood from a few donors. Clones were read by immunoSEQ multiplex PCR, and TCRdb kept only the in-frame ones, dropping some. The table has roughly 40,000 clones, 96% seen once; the top ten hold 0.37%. Specimen: T cells isolated from PBMCs. The receptors stem from a human donor in good health.

The chain links TRBV30 to TRBJ2-7; 10 bases are a match to TRBD2. The V segment lost 2 bases and the J segment 4 bases; nucleotides outside the gene matches: 5. The CDR3 spans 14 residues. Germline V gene data show CDR1 as GTSNPN and CDR2 as SVGIG (reference sequence). The chain's CDR3 is CAWSWASGSYEQYF. The CDR3 region has the DNA TGTGCCTGGAGTTGGGCTAGCGGGAGTTACGAGCAGTACTTC.

The rearrangement uses TRBV12-5 and TRBJ2-5, with 9 positions matching TRBD2. Trimming cost V 8 bases and J 0 bases; bases outside gene matches: 4. CDR1 LGHNT and CDR2 FRNRAP come from the germline V gene. The CDR3 is 14 amino acids. The DNA for the CDR3 is TGTGCTAGTTCTGCGGGAGGGTACCAAGAGACCCAGTACTTC. Residues: CASSAGGYQETQYF.

CDR3 region: CASSWEGTGWTEQYF. Here the CDR3 DNA reads TGTGCCAGCAGTTGGGAGGGGACAGGGTGGACGGAGCAGTACTTC. The chain uses TRBV6-5 and TRBJ2-7; 9 bases agree with TRBD1. The V gene end was trimmed by 4 bases and the J gene end by 7 bases; junction bases not matched to a gene: 11. This CDR3 comprises 15 residues. Germline CDR1 reads MNHEY; CDR2 reads SVGAGI.

V gene TRBV4-3 combines with J gene TRBJ2-7, with 8 nucleotides matching TRBD2. CDR3 length: 16 amino acids. The trim removed 4 bases at V and 1 base at J, leaving 9 bases unmatched. Germline V gives CDR1 LGHNA, CDR2 YSLEER. CDR3 DNA: TGCGCCAGCAGCCGCCTTGTAGGGACTAGTTCCTACGAGCAGTACTTC. Protein product: CASSRLVGTSSYEQYF.

The CDR3 sequence: CASKRQGSPTDTQYF. The CDR3 DNA sequence: TGTGCCAGCAAGAGACAGGGGTCGCCTACAGATACGCAGTATTTT. The chain carries TRBV6-6 and TRBJ2-3, with 8 bases that match TRBD1. CDR1 and CDR2 from the germline V gene are MNHNY and SVGAGI (reference sequence). Trimming took 7 bases from V and 3 from J; bases not matched to a gene: 9. This CDR3 has 15 amino acids.

The J gene is TRBJ2-4, the V gene TRBV27; 10 bases line up with TRBD1. Germline V gives CDR1 MNHEY, CDR2 SMNVEV (reference sequence). The CDR3 spans 12 residues. After removal of 8 bases from V and 8 bases from J, the junction contained 3 bases not matched to a gene. The DNA of the CDR3 is TGTGCCAGCGGACAGGGGGGGTACATTCAGTACTTC. Translating it yields CASGQGGYIQYF.

The CDR3 spells CASSEDRTVTGELFF. In DNA, the CDR3 is TGTGCCAGCAGTGAAGACCGGACAGTTACCGGGGAGCTGTTTTTT. The chain uses TRBV2 and TRBJ2-2, with a possible D match to TRBD1 (6 bases). V lost 1 base, J lost 5 bases, and 11 bases lay in between. The CDR3 runs 15 residues. Looked up from germline, CDR1 is SNHLY and CDR2 is FYNNEI.

This chain uses TRBV27 with TRBJ2-7; TRBD2 is a possible D gene (5 bases). From germline, CDR1 is MNHEY and CDR2 SMNVEV (reference sequence). Trimming removed 6 bases from V and 3 bases from J, with 12 bases in between. The CDR3 is made up of 13 amino acids. The CDR3, as DNA: TGTGCCAGCAGACTCTTGGGAGACTACGAGCAGTACTTC. It translates to CASRLLGDYEQYF.

This sequence joins TRBV29-1 and TRBJ2-1; 12 bases agree with TRBD2. Germline V CDR1 and CDR2: SQVTM, ANQGSEA. CDR3 length: 13 residues. V lost 6 bases to trimming and J lost 5 bases; unmatched junction nucleotides: 2. The CDR3 reads CSVGLAGNNEQFF. The CDR3 coding sequence is TGCAGCGTCGGACTAGCGGGAAACAATGAGCAGTTCTTC.

This rearrangement joins TRBV7-2 to TRBJ2-3, with 9 bases identical to TRBD1. With 0 bases clipped from V and 0 bases from J, the junction kept 1 base outside the gene matches. There are 16 residues in the CDR3. Looked up from germline, CDR1 is SGHTA and CDR2 is FQGNSA. The CDR3, as DNA: TGTGCCAGCAGCTTAGCCGGGACAGGGAGCACAGATACGCAGTATTTT. Protein product: CASSLAGTGSTDTQYF.

This clone was seen just once. The chain couples TRBV4-1 to TRBJ2-7; 14 bases are a match to TRBD2. The germline V gene encodes CDR1 MGHRA and CDR2 YSYEKL. V trimming: 4 bases; J trimming: 3 bases; junction bases outside the gene matches: 5. This CDR3 has 16 amino acids. CDR3 region: CASSLRLAGGIYEQYF. The CDR3 coding sequence is TGCGCCAGCAGCCTTCGACTAGCGGGAGGGATCTACGAGCAGTACTTC.

The chain recombines TRBV11-3 with TRBJ2-7, with 8 bases matching TRBD1. Trimming cost V 5 bases and J 3 bases; bases outside gene matches: 3. Germline CDR1 SGHNT, CDR2 YENEEA. The CDR3 consists of 13 residues. The CDR3 nucleotides are TGTGCCAGCAGCACGGACAGGGACTACGAGCAGTACTTC. The encoded protein is CASSTDRDYEQYF.

The chain is built from TRBV2 and TRBJ2-7; no firm D call. The CDR3 is made up of 11 amino acids. Germline lookup yields CDR1 SNHLY and CDR2 FYNNEI. Trimming took 4 bases from V and 6 from J, leaving 7 bases between them. The CDR3 region is CASSGVREQYF. The CDR3 DNA sequence: TGTGCCAGCAGTGGTGTCCGCGAGCAGTACTTC. Full variable domain (rest looked up from reference TRBV2 and TRBJ2-7): EPEVTQTPSHQVTQMGQEVILRCVPISNHLYFYWYRQILGQKVEFLVSFYNNEISEKSEIFDDQFSVERPDGSNFTLKIRSTKLEDSAMYFCASSGVREQYFGPGTRLTVT.

The rearrangement uses TRBV12-2 and TRBJ1-1; TRBD1, the table's D call, was not compared with the DNA. TRBV12-2 is shown as a pseudogene. CDR3 length: 16 amino acids. CDR3 DNA: TGTGCAAGTAGCTTCAATCCCCAGGGGGCGTCCACTGAAGCTTTCTTT. Translating gives CASSFNPQGASTEAFF.

CDR3 residues: CASRQFPNYGYTF. CDR3 bases: TGTGCCAGCAGGCAGTTTCCTAACTATGGCTACACCTTC. V is TRBV11-3 and J is TRBJ1-2; D is undetermined. Trimming shortened V by 6 bases and J by 0 bases, and 8 bases separated the two germline ends. Looked up from germline, CDR1 is SGHNT and CDR2 is YENEEA. The CDR3 is made up of 13 amino acids.

This clone was detected once. The chain combines TRBV4-1 with TRBJ2-1, with 8 bases fitting TRBD2. Germline CDR1 is MGHRA and CDR2 is YSYEKL. The CDR3 loop spans 17 amino acids. Trimming took 0 bases from V and 4 from J; bases not matched to a gene: 8. The CDR3 region is CASSQDSGSHTYNEQFF. The CDR3 DNA is TGCGCCAGCAGCCAAGACAGCGGGAGTCATACGTACAATGAGCAGTTCTTC.

The V call is TRBV6-5, the J call TRBJ2-6; TRBD1 matches 7 bases. Trimming cost V 8 bases and J 0 bases; bases outside gene matches: 4. This CDR3 contains 15 residues. Per the germline V gene, CDR1 is MNHEY and CDR2 is SVGAGI. CDR3 sequence (DNA): TGTGCCAGCGGGCACAGGGGCTCTGGGGCCAACGTCCTGACTTTC. It codes for CASGHRGSGANVLTF.

This chain links TRBV6-4 with TRBJ2-1, with unresolved D. This CDR3 contains 13 residues. The germline V gene encodes CDR1 MRHNA and CDR2 SNTAGT. Trimming pared 2 bases from V and 8 bases from J, leaving 10 bases between. CDR3 coding DNA: TGTGCCAGCAGTGACGATCCGGGTTATGAGCAGTTCTTC. Residues: CASSDDPGYEQFF.

The chain employs TRBV6-5 and TRBJ2-7; 7 bases line up with TRBD1. The CDR3 runs 12 residues. V gave up 6 bases and J gave up 7 bases; unmatched junction bases: 6. Germline V gene lookup returns CDR1 MNHEY and CDR2 SVGAGI. The CDR3 is CASSRDRREQYF. Here the CDR3 DNA reads TGTGCCAGCAGCCGGGACAGACGAGAGCAGTACTTC.

The chain couples TRBV19 to TRBJ1-5; 9 nucleotides match TRBD1. The CDR3 runs 15 residues. Germline values: CDR1 LNHDA, CDR2 SQIVND (reference sequence). Trimming at V came to 5 bases and at J to 4 bases, leaving 6 bases not matched to a gene. The CDR3 reads CASSGGTGRNQPQHF. The CDR3 nucleotides read TGTGCCAGTAGTGGTGGGACAGGGAGAAATCAGCCCCAGCATTTT.

The chain employs TRBV7-8 and TRBJ2-7; 13 bases are a match to TRBD2. The CDR3 length is 15 residues. Losses at the gene ends were 5 bases for V and 6 bases for J; bases not matched to a gene: 7. The V gene's germline CDR1 is SGHVS and CDR2 FQNEAQ. The CDR3 coding sequence is TGTGCCAGCAGCCGTGGGACTAGCGGGATCGGCGAGCAGTACTTC. Translating it yields CASSRGTSGIGEQYF.

The J gene is TRBJ2-1, the V gene TRBV7-8, with 11 positions matching TRBD1. Germline values: CDR1 SGHVS, CDR2 FQNEAQ. The length of the CDR3 is 15 residues. V gave up 1 base and J gave up 7 bases; unmatched junction bases: 3. This chain's CDR3 is CASSLVDRGRNEQFF. As DNA, the CDR3 is TGTGCCAGCAGCTTAGTGGACAGGGGGCGTAATGAGCAGTTCTTC.

The V gene is TRBV19, the J gene TRBJ2-7, with 9 bases fitting TRBD1. The CDR3 runs 14 residues. V lost 5 bases and J lost 6; bases outside the gene matches: 8. Germline CDR1 is LNHDA and CDR2 is SQIVND (reference sequence). The CDR3 coding sequence is TGTGCCAGTAGTCCCCAGACAGGGGGGGGCGAGCAGTACTTC. This translates into CASSPQTGGGEQYF.

The rearrangement joins TRBV30 to TRBJ1-1; D is unclear. The V gene lost 1 base and the J gene lost 8 bases, with 17 bases spanning the gap. This CDR3 contains 14 residues. Germline V gives CDR1 GTSNPN, CDR2 SVGIG (reference sequence). DNA for the CDR3: TGTGCCTGGAGTGGACCCGGGTCCCTCTCAGAAGCTTTCTTT. Encoded protein: CAWSGPGSLSEAFF.

The chain has TRBV6-5 and TRBJ1-2; D not resolved. V was clipped by 0 bases and J by 3 bases, with 14 bases between them. The CDR3 covers 16 residues. Germline CDR1 and CDR2: MNHEY and SVGAGI. The CDR3 is CASSYSLSTAHYGYTF. CDR3 nucleotides: TGTGCCAGCAGTTACTCGTTAAGTACAGCTCACTATGGCTACACCTTC.

The chain is built from TRBV4-2 and TRBJ2-3; TRBD2 matches at 10 bases. CDR3 length equals 17 residues. V shed 0 bases, J shed 5 bases, and the junction held 8 bases outside the gene matches. CDR1 is LGHNA and CDR2 is YNFKEQ in the germline V gene. CDR3 amino acids: CASSQEGLAGAGDTQYF. CDR3 sequence (DNA): TGTGCCAGCAGCCAAGAAGGTCTAGCGGGAGCCGGAGATACGCAGTATTTT.

V and J are TRBV29-1 and TRBJ2-7; TRBD1 aligns across 12 bases. The CDR3 is made up of 12 amino acids. Per the germline V gene, CDR1 is SQVTM and CDR2 is ANQGSEA. Trimming took 7 bases from V and 7 from J; bases not matched to a gene: 5. CDR3 nucleotide sequence: TGCAGCGGGGGACAGGGGGCGGGGGAGCAGTACTTC. Translated: CSGGQGAGEQYF.

This chain joins TRBV5-8 and TRBJ2-3; 9 bases map to TRBD2. V lost 0 bases to trimming and J lost 2 bases; unmatched junction nucleotides: 4. This CDR3 has 16 amino acids. CDR1 and CDR2 from the germline V gene are SGHTS and YDEGEE. The CDR3 nucleotides are TGTGCCAGCAGCTTGGATGGACTAGCGCCCACAGATACGCAGTATTTT. It codes for CASSLDGLAPTDTQYF.

The V call is TRBV4-1, the J call TRBJ1-1; 10 bases line up with TRBD1. This CDR3 has 15 amino acids. Germline V gives CDR1 MGHRA, CDR2 YSYEKL. J was trimmed by 1 base and V by 4 bases; bases with no gene match: 3. The CDR3 loop is CASSLWTGGNTEAFF. CDR3 coding DNA: TGCGCCAGCAGCCTTTGGACAGGGGGGAACACTGAAGCTTTCTTT.

The chain links TRBV7-8 to TRBJ1-1; possible D gene TRBD1, 6 bases. Germline V gives CDR1 SGHVS, CDR2 FQNEAQ. The germline V and J ends were trimmed by 0 bases and 8 bases, with 10 bases remaining between them. This CDR3 is built from 13 residues. CDR3 residues: CASSLALDREAFF. In DNA, the CDR3 is TGTGCCAGCAGCTTAGCCCTGGACAGAGAAGCTTTCTTT.